Listed below are T cell receptor beta chains from one sample, sequenced in a study of siplizumab effects on memory and regulatory T cells. Libraries were prepared by immunoSEQ multiplex PCR; TCRdb keeps only in-frame clonotypes and omits some of them. Of about 120,000 clones listed, roughly 89% are singletons. The sample taken for sequencing was CD4+ T cells sorted from blood. The receptor set was obtained from a human donor in good health. The CDR3 runs from the conserved cysteine through the conserved F or W. Each record gives: clone size, J gene, D gene, V gene, CDR3 DNA, CDR3 protein. The D gene is left open where the match is weak. The size entry is marked missing in some rows and otherwise reads once, few, many or a size class.

size: .; J: TRBJ2-2; D: .; V: TRBV7-2; DNA: TGTGCCAGCAGCTTAGGAGGGGTCACCGGGGAGCTGTTTTTT; CDR3: CASSLGGVTGELFF
size: .; J: TRBJ2-7; D: TRBD2; V: TRBV18; DNA: TGTGCCAGCTCACCAAGTACTAGCGGGAGTGACGAGCAGTACTTC; CDR3: CASSPSTSGSDEQYF
size: .; J: TRBJ1-1; D: .; V: TRBV18; DNA: TGTGCCAGCTCACCACCGGACCGGGGTCTGAACACTGAAGCTTTCTTT; CDR3: CASSPPDRGLNTEAFF
size: .; J: TRBJ2-7; D: .; V: TRBV21-1; DNA: TGTGCCAGCAGGACCCGGGACAGCCTCTCCTACGAGCAGTACTTC; CDR3: CASRTRDSLSYEQYF
size: .; J: TRBJ2-7; D: TRBD2; V: TRBV7-9; DNA: TGTGCCAGCAGCTCCCCTAGGACTAGCTTCTACGAGCAGTACTTC; CDR3: CASSSPRTSFYEQYF
size: .; J: TRBJ2-1; D: .; V: TRBV7-7; DNA: TGTGCTAGCAGCTTAGACAGAGGCAATGAGCAGTTCTTC; CDR3: CASSLDRGNEQFF
size: .; J: TRBJ2-7; D: TRBD1; V: TRBV9; DNA: TGTGCCAGCAGTTTTAGGGACAGCTCCTACGAGCAGTACTTC; CDR3: CASSFRDSSYEQYF
size: .; J: TRBJ2-5; D: .; V: TRBV6-1; DNA: TGTGCCAGCAGTCGAACAGGGAACGGCCAAGAGACCCAGTACTTC; CDR3: CASSRTGNGQETQYF
size: once; J: TRBJ2-7; D: TRBD1; V: TRBV5-8; DNA: TGTGCCAGCAGAGAGCGGACAGGGGGCTTATACGAGCAGTACTTC; CDR3: CASRERTGGLYEQYF
size: .; J: TRBJ1-2; D: TRBD1; V: TRBV6-5; DNA: TGTGCCAGCAGTTACTCGGGGACAGGGAGCTATGGCTACACCTTC; CDR3: CASSYSGTGSYGYTF
size: .; J: TRBJ1-6; D: .; V: TRBV5-6; DNA: TGTGCCAGCAGCTGGGACACGGTGGCGGGCTCACCCCTCCACTTT; CDR3: CASSWDTVAGSPLHF
size: .; J: TRBJ2-4; D: TRBD1; V: TRBV5-4; DNA: TGTGCCAGCAGCTTGGCAGAGACAGGGGGGAAAAACATTCAGTACTTC; CDR3: CASSLAETGGKNIQYF
size: .; J: TRBJ2-7; D: .; V: TRBV7-2; DNA: TGTGCCAGCAGCCCCTCTAGTGGCTTTTTCTCCGAGCAGTACTTC; CDR3: CASSPSSGFFSEQYF
size: .; J: TRBJ2-7; D: TRBD2; V: TRBV2; DNA: TGTGCCAGCAACCGGGAGGGCCGGTACGAGCAGTACTTC; CDR3: CASNREGRYEQYF
size: .; J: TRBJ2-6; D: .; V: TRBV7-8; DNA: TGTGCCAGCAGCTTAGGATTCTCTGGGGCCAACGTCCTGACTTTC; CDR3: CASSLGFSGANVLTF
size: .; J: TRBJ1-2; D: .; V: TRBV4-2; DNA: TGTGCCAGCAGCCAAACCCACGACACTAACTATGGCTACACCTTC; CDR3: CASSQTHDTNYGYTF
size: .; J: TRBJ1-2; D: TRBD1; V: TRBV7-9; DNA: TGTGCCAGCGGGGACAGGTCCTATGGCTACACCTTC; CDR3: CASGDRSYGYTF
size: once; J: TRBJ2-3; D: TRBD1; V: TRBV6-5; DNA: TGTGCCAGCAGTTACTCCGGACAGGGGGGGACAGATACGCAGTATTTT; CDR3: CASSYSGQGGTDTQYF
size: .; J: TRBJ1-5; D: .; V: TRBV12-5; DNA: TGTGCTAGTGGACCCTCCGGGGCCAATCAGCCCCAGCATTTT; CDR3: CASGPSGANQPQHF
size: .; J: TRBJ2-7; D: TRBD2; V: TRBV7-6; DNA: TGTGCCAGCAGCTTAGGTCCAGCGGGGGGCTCCTACGAGCAGTACTTC; CDR3: CASSLGPAGGSYEQYF
size: .; J: TRBJ2-2; D: .; V: TRBV18; DNA: TGTGCCAGCTCACCACCGTCGTCCGGGGAGCTGTTTTTT; CDR3: CASSPPSSGELFF
size: .; J: TRBJ2-1; D: .; V: TRBV11-1; DNA: TGTGCCAGCAGCTCCTTCGCCAATGAGCAGTTCTTC; CDR3: CASSSFANEQFF
size: .; J: TRBJ2-2; D: .; V: TRBV11-2; DNA: TGTGCCAGCACCAGAGGTTCAGGCGGGGAGCTGTTTTTT; CDR3: CASTRGSGGELFF
size: .; J: TRBJ2-3; D: .; V: TRBV11-2; DNA: TGTGCCAGCAGCCCCAATTGGGGGGCAGATACGCAGTATTTT; CDR3: CASSPNWGADTQYF
size: .; J: TRBJ1-2; D: .; V: TRBV7-8; DNA: TGTGCCAGCAGCTTAATGTCAGGGCCCCCAAACTATGGCTACACCTTC; CDR3: CASSLMSGPPNYGYTF
size: .; J: TRBJ1-4; D: TRBD1; V: TRBV5-1; DNA: TGCGCCAGCAGCTCGACAGGGGCCACTAATGAAAAACTGTTTTTT; CDR3: CASSSTGATNEKLFF
size: .; J: TRBJ1-2; D: .; V: TRBV6-6; DNA: TGTGCCAGCAGCAGGACAGAGACCCAGGGAAATGGCTACACCTTC; CDR3: CASSRTETQGNGYTF
size: .; J: TRBJ2-7; D: TRBD1; V: TRBV7-3; DNA: TGTGCCAGCAGCGGGACAGGGGAACTCGAGCAGTACTTC; CDR3: CASSGTGELEQYF
size: .; J: TRBJ1-2; D: TRBD1; V: TRBV6-5; DNA: TGTGCCAGCAGTTTCGCCGGGACAGGGATTGTCTATGGCTACACCTTC; CDR3: CASSFAGTGIVYGYTF
size: .; J: TRBJ1-3; D: .; V: TRBV7-3; DNA: TGTGCCAGCAGCCAAGGGGGGGTCCGTGGTGGAAACACCATATATTTT; CDR3: CASSQGGVRGGNTIYF
size: .; J: TRBJ2-1; D: .; V: TRBV19; DNA: TGTGCCAGTAGTCCAGTTGGGGCCTACAATGAGCAGTTCTTC; CDR3: CASSPVGAYNEQFF
size: .; J: TRBJ2-6; D: .; V: TRBV11-2; DNA: TGTGCCAGCAGCTTAGACGCAGGGTACGGGGCCAACGTCCTGACTTTC; CDR3: CASSLDAGYGANVLTF
size: .; J: TRBJ1-5; D: .; V: TRBV6-6; DNA: TGTGCCAGCAGTTACTCGCGTAGCAATCAGCCCCAGCATTTT; CDR3: CASSYSRSNQPQHF
size: .; J: TRBJ2-3; D: .; V: TRBV18; DNA: TGTGCCAGCTCACCACCTTCGGGCGCAGATACGCAGTATTTT; CDR3: CASSPPSGADTQYF
size: .; J: TRBJ2-1; D: TRBD1; V: TRBV10-3; DNA: TGTGCCATCAATAAAGGGACAGGGGGTAAGCAGTTCTTC; CDR3: CAINKGTGGKQFF
size: .; J: TRBJ1-1; D: .; V: TRBV18; DNA: TGTGCCAGCTCACCGTCCCAGGGCAACACTGAAGCTTTCTTT; CDR3: CASSPSQGNTEAFF
size: .; J: TRBJ2-7; D: .; V: TRBV6-4; DNA: TGTGCCAGCAGTGACTCTCTCATGGGCGGCTCCTACGAGCAGTACTTC; CDR3: CASSDSLMGGSYEQYF
size: .; J: TRBJ1-5; D: .; V: TRBV7-9; DNA: TGTGCCAGCAGCTTGGACGGGGGCAGTAATCAGCCCCAGCATTTT; CDR3: CASSLDGGSNQPQHF
size: .; J: TRBJ2-5; D: .; V: TRBV5-1; DNA: TGCGCCAGCAGCTCCACACGGCCCGGGGTTCAAGAGACCCAGTACTTC; CDR3: CASSSTRPGVQETQYF
size: .; J: TRBJ1-1; D: TRBD1; V: TRBV6-5; DNA: TGTGCCAGCAAGACAGGGGACACTGAAGCTTTCTTT; CDR3: CASKTGDTEAFF
size: .; J: TRBJ1-5; D: .; V: TRBV6-5; DNA: TGTGCCAGCAGGTCGACAGGTCTAAGCAATCAGCCCCAGCATTTT; CDR3: CASRSTGLSNQPQHF
size: .; J: TRBJ1-5; D: TRBD1; V: TRBV18; DNA: TGTGCCAGCTCACCAGTGGGAAACAGGGGACTGAATCAGCCCCAGCATTTT; CDR3: CASSPVGNRGLNQPQHF